These T cell receptor beta chains were read from a single sample in a study of T cell repertoires in cytomegalovirus infection. TCRdb analysed the reads with MiXCR anew, one entry per CDR3 protein. Counted here are just over 450,000 distinct CDR3 sequences, roughly 43% occurring once; the ten biggest clones make up around 45%. No antigen has been identified for these receptors. The specimen comprised cultured PBMCs, sampled from culture after CMV antigen stimulation. Source of these receptors: a human donor in good health (CMV status not recorded). Some clones in this sample may be carry-over from other donors' samples. Each CDR3 is given without its conserved first and last residue.

TRBJ1-1	TRBV19	ASSRLWTGENTEAF
TRBJ2-1	TRBV7-3	ASSRRRGSVNNEQF
TRBJ1-4	TRBV10-3	AISDSEQEKLF
TRBJ2-1	TRBV6-2/TRBV6-3	ASSYEGDEQF
TRBJ2-1	TRBV24-1	ATSAPGAYNEQF
TRBJ2-3	TRBV6-5	ACSRADTQY
TRBJ2-7	TRBV11-1	ASRAYREAYEQY
TRBJ1-4	TRBV7-6	ASSARGKLF
TRBJ1-1	TRBV6-1	ASSEATGNTEAF
TRBJ2-7	TRBV11-1	ASSLGPTSEQY
TRBJ2-1	TRBV5-4	ASSIGGSRYNEQF
TRBJ1-3	TRBV5-6	ASSLVKGPFSSGNTIY
TRBJ2-1	TRBV7-2	ASSLGGGLEQF
TRBJ1-3	TRBV7-8	ASSPVKGSGNTIY
TRBJ2-7	TRBV12-3/TRBV12-4	ASSSTLAAYEQY
TRBJ1-5	TRBV19	ASSIGELGNQPQH
TRBJ1-1	TRBV19	ASSISLGDTEAF
TRBJ2-1	TRBV7-4	ASSLTRAVDEQF
TRBJ2-2	TRBV4-1	ASSQVKGPNTGELF
TRBJ2-1	TRBV7-9	ASSTLAGEF
TRBJ1-1	TRBV7-2	ASSLARADTEAF
TRBJ2-5	TRBV6-2/TRBV6-3	ASSETQAGETQY
TRBJ2-2	TRBV6-1	ASWRGRAGELF
TRBJ2-3	TRBV12-3/TRBV12-4	ASSLVRYTDTQY
TRBJ1-5	TRBV15	ATSRAGFNQPQH
TRBJ1-6	TRBV15	ATSRTALSSYNSPLH
TRBJ1-2	TRBV27	ASSSAQGGGYT
TRBJ1-1	TRBV7-6	ASSLSGAAEAF
TRBJ2-3	TRBV6-6	ASTLTLAGNTDTQY
TRBJ1-6	TRBV19	ASTSANSPLH
TRBJ2-3	TRBV24-1	ATSDPRATDTQY
TRBJ1-5	TRBV20-1	SGRDSVSNQPQH
TRBJ2-3	TRBV12-3/TRBV12-4	ASSPPLGREGPDTQY
TRBJ2-3	TRBV19	ASTVSFVGVDTQY
TRBJ2-3	TRBV28	ASSFKISTDTQY
TRBJ2-5	TRBV7-9	ASSLGSRREHQETQY
TRBJ1-2	TRBV7-9	ASSLVSAANGYT
TRBJ1-5	TRBV6-2/TRBV6-3	ASSGDPQPQH
TRBJ1-4	TRBV15	ATSSYSDQWEKLF
TRBJ1-1	TRBV11-3	ASSARDRNTEAF
TRBJ2-3	TRBV5-4	ASSLPGLATDTQY
TRBJ1-6	TRBV12-3/TRBV12-4	ASWLGDGSPLH
TRBJ2-1	TRBV5-4	ASSLWDRGSNEQF
TRBJ1-1	TRBV7-9	ASSLGARGSSEAF
TRBJ2-7	TRBV2	ASAVTYEQY
TRBJ2-7	TRBV27	ASSLARQNQDEQY
TRBJ2-5	TRBV10-3	AISDSTGNQETQY
TRBJ2-2	TRBV12-3/TRBV12-4	ASMASLTGELF
TRBJ1-2	TRBV27	ASRPGRINYGYT
TRBJ2-5	TRBV5-4	ASSDPTRRETQY
TRBJ2-1	TRBV7-2	ASSLTAGGPNEQF
TRBJ1-4	TRBV28	ASSSTGAEDNEKLF
TRBJ2-3	TRBV7-2	ASSSRSGLTDTQY
TRBJ2-7	TRBV7-2	ASSLSTFNEQY